This T cell receptor (beta chain) emerged from a study of blood T cell repertoires in COVID-19. Overall study: The analysed material was cDNA or gDNA that came from T cells, B-cell-depleted T cells, or PBMCs.

The authors' processing: Amplification with reference gene primers provided the estimates of nucleated cell counts. Method: immunoSEQ multiplex PCR; TCRdb's copy keeps in-frame clones and lacks some. The DNA was the basis for D and trimming; V, J and clone size are from that table. The sample has over 45,000 clones, about 86% seen once; the top ten hold 6.1%. V dropped 3 bases and J dropped 0; count of bases not matched to a gene: 1. The germline CDR1 and CDR2 sequences are SQVTM and ANQGSEA. This CDR3 is built from 13 residues. A few counts support this clone. The rearrangement links TRBV29-1 to TRBJ1-1, with 7 bases matching TRBD1. What was sequenced was peripheral blood. The TCR originated in a woman older than 75 with acute or convalescent COVID-19. CDR3 in DNA: TGCAGCGTTGAGGGACAGATGAACACTGAAGCTTTCTTT. Residues: CSVEGQMNTEAFF.